The source of this T cell receptor beta chain is a study of beta chain features in type 1 diabetes. For this clone: Its antigen is as yet unknown.

Notes on the study in general: VDJ junctions sequenced from type 1 diabetes patients showed fewer insertions and more deletions. Overrepresentation of cells with high TCR expression could result from cDNA sequencing. Naive, central memory and regulatory TCRB repertoires appeared more similar among patients than healthy donors. A moderate, significant TCRB CDR3 shortening appeared in type 1 diabetes across four CD4+ subsets.

The isolated RNA, all of it, was reverse transcribed, so expressed TCRB transcripts were what got sequenced. An average approximately 3.3 million reads came from naive, central memory and regulatory T cell samples. The table came from immunoSEQ multiplex PCR; TCRdb's copy has only in-frame clones and leaves some out. The sample records 150,000 to 200,000 clones, 63% being singletons. What was sequenced was naive CD4+ T cells from blood. The source of this sequence is a man younger than 45 with type 1 diabetes.

CDR3 in amino acids: CAISAGQGLTGANVLTF. The CDR3 DNA reads as TGTGCCATCAGTGCCGGACAGGGCCTAACTGGGGCCAACGTCCTGACTTTC. The V call is TRBV10-3, the J call TRBJ2-6, with 8 bases matching TRBD1. V lost 4 bases and J lost 2; bases outside the gene matches: 7. CDR3 size: 17 residues. In germline, CDR1 is ENHRY, CDR2 SYGVKD.